This is a list of T cell receptor beta chains from one sample in a study of Ad26.COV2.S vaccination and SARS-CoV-2 variants. Assay used: immunoSEQ multiplex PCR; TCRdb lists only in-frame clones, some missing. Of about 350,000 clones detected, about 90% appear once; the ten largest clones hold under 4%. The starting material was peripheral blood, obtained after recovery from COVID-19. These receptor sequences come from a human donor who had recovered from COVID-19. CDR3s leave out the opening cysteine and the closing phenylalanine or tryptophan.

cdr3_aa j_call v_call
ASSIGGSYEQY TRBJ2-7 TRBV19
AISGKSTDLFNYGYT TRBJ1-2 TRBV10-3
ASSLGRTGAGELF TRBJ2-2 TRBV7-9
ASSLPGYVTEAF TRBJ1-1 TRBV5-4
ASSLSGLSYEAF TRBJ1-1 TRBV11-2
ASSPTGQMNTEAF TRBJ1-1 TRBV6-6
ASRTTSKGIYEQY TRBJ2-7 TRBV7-2
ASSGPGFYEQY TRBJ2-7 TRBV19
ASSLVEETQY TRBJ2-5 TRBV5-5
ASSLALLGSGGANEQF TRBJ2-1 TRBV7-6
ASSTGTSGGTDTQY TRBJ2-3 TRBV6-4
ASSLEYSTDTQY TRBJ2-3 TRBV9
ASSSSLGQGPNNQPQH TRBJ1-5 TRBV6-2/TRBV6-3
ASSPMDRNYGYT TRBJ1-2 TRBV9
ASSPPGNTIY TRBJ1-3 TRBV7-9
ASSESGSSYNEQF TRBJ2-1 TRBV2
SIRRVEQF TRBJ2-1 TRBV29-1
ASRFSSYEQY TRBJ2-7 TRBV5-1
ASSPGTGGAGDTQY TRBJ2-3 TRBV18
ASSSQGFMNTEAF TRBJ1-1 TRBV27
SVDQYPDYGYT TRBJ1-2 TRBV29-1
ASSLGDGTWETQY TRBJ2-5 TRBV5-1
ASSSGRTGGWTDTQY TRBJ2-3 TRBV5-1
ASSGPGPRGGYT TRBJ1-2 TRBV9
ASSLVGAKEKLF TRBJ1-4 TRBV5-1
ASSDRDGSPLH TRBJ1-6 TRBV6-4
ASRDRAYEQY TRBJ2-7 TRBV12-3/TRBV12-4
ASSVGALGGSTDTQY TRBJ2-3 TRBV9
ASSGLAEETQY TRBJ2-5 TRBV2